This T cell receptor (beta chain) was retrieved from a study of shared clonotypes between healthy human individuals. Subsets obtained from CD4+ cells comprised CD45RA+ naive and CD45RA-negative memory cells. Study observations and caveats: Even with large depth, rarefaction showed that sorted-subset sequencing was incomplete. Among a handful of donors, roughly 5.5% of naive CD4 clonotypes were found in common. Estimated clonotype richness was generally higher in naive than memory subsets.

Of note for this clone: Its antigen is currently unknown.

TCRdb keeps only in-frame clones here, not all; method: immunoSEQ multiplex PCR. Counted here are around 700,000 clones, 72% occurring once; the ten biggest clones make up 1.8%. The V segment lost 3 bases and the J segment 0 bases; nucleotides outside the gene matches: 2. Germline V gene lookup returns CDR1 KGHSH and CDR2 LQKENI. This CDR3 is 15 amino acids long. The sequenced sample was memory CD4+ T cells sorted from blood. The subset here: CD45RA-negative fraction. The V and J genes are TRBV18 and TRBJ1-2, with 9 bases that match TRBD1. The source is a woman in her 30s in good health. This CDR3 is CASSPDRGSNYGYTF. The CDR3 DNA reads as TGTGCCAGCTCACCGGACAGGGGATCTAACTATGGCTACACCTTC.